The clone carrying this T cell receptor (beta chain) occurred a few times. Source study methods: How many nucleated cells were present was estimated from reference gene primer amplification. Sequencing was performed with immunoSEQ multiplex PCR; in TCRdb, only in-frame clones are kept and a portion is missing. The V and J calls and clone size come from that table; D and trimming were worked out from the DNA. The table includes 90,000 to 120,000 clones, 70% to 90% detected once. This record belongs to a study of blood T cell repertoires in COVID-19. Across the whole study: COVID-19 samples, acute and convalescent, were from the United States, Italy and Spain. The analysed material was cDNA or gDNA that came from T cells, B-cell-depleted T cells, or PBMCs.

Germline V CDR1 and CDR2: SGHTA, FQGNSA. V was shortened by 3 bases and J by 1 base, with 9 bases between the two germline ends. CDR3 length: 15 residues. The sample comprised peripheral blood. The chain links TRBV7-2 to TRBJ2-2; D gene unclear. The sequence was collected from a man between 35 and 55 years old with active or convalescent COVID-19. CDR3 region: CASSLRLENTGELFF. DNA of the CDR3: TGTGCCAGCAGCTTGCGACTGGAGAACACCGGGGAGCTGTTTTTT.